What follows are 32 T cell receptor beta chains derived from one specimen sequenced in a study of monozygotic twins with inflammatory bowel disease. One entry per CDR3 protein, without DNA, is what TCRdb gives after re-calling the 5' RACE reads. The sample data list more than 120,000 distinct CDR3 sequences. The source material was blood. These receptors originate from a human donor with ulcerative colitis or Crohn's disease, or a healthy co-twin of an affected twin (not recorded which).

The V gene is TRBV10-3, the J gene TRBJ1-2; TCRdb calls TRBD1, which cannot be checked without DNA. The V gene's germline CDR1 is ENHRY and CDR2 SYGVKD. The CDR3 covers 15 residues. The CDR3: CAISERGARSYGYTF.

V usage is TRBV7-2 and J usage is TRBJ2-1. The germline V gene has CDR1 SGHTA and CDR2 FQGNSA. This CDR3 is built from 11 residues. CDR3 residues: CASSSNSGQFF.

The V call is TRBV5-1, the J call TRBJ2-1. Germline V gene sequence: CDR1 SGHRS, CDR2 YFSETQ. This CDR3 region has 13 residues. CDR3 residues: CASSLDRGNEQFF.

This rearrangement joins TRBV5-1 to TRBJ1-4; TCRdb lists TRBD1, though no DNA is available to test this call. Germline loops: CDR1 SGHRS, CDR2 YFSETQ. The CDR3 runs 15 residues. The CDR3 sequence is CASSYVKGTNEKLFF.

The rearrangement uses TRBV20-1 and TRBJ1-4; the D call from TCRdb, TRBD1, cannot be confirmed without DNA. CDR1 is DFQATT and CDR2 is SNEGSKA in the germline V gene (reference sequence). This CDR3 region has 14 residues. The CDR3 here is CSAREGGMGEKLFF.

The rearrangement uses TRBV12-5 and TRBJ2-1; TCRdb's D gene call, TRBD1, goes unchecked for lack of DNA. The CDR3 runs to 15 residues. The germline CDR1 and CDR2 sequences are LGHNT and FRNRAP. The chain's CDR3 is CASAPGQSSYNEQFF.

The chain uses TRBV5-1 and TRBJ2-1; TCRdb gives TRBD2 as the D gene, but with no DNA this cannot be confirmed. Germline V gene data show CDR1 as SGHRS and CDR2 as YFSETQ. The CDR3 is 15 amino acids. CDR3 protein: CASSLAGTSNNEQFF.

The chain combines TRBV12-3 or TRBV12-4 with TRBJ2-2. The CDR3 has 12 amino acids. The CDR3 region is CASSVLTGELFF.

This chain joins TRBV20-1 and TRBJ1-6; there is no DNA to check the TCRdb D call of TRBD1. The CDR3 spans 13 residues. Germline V gene sequence: CDR1 DFQATT, CDR2 SNEGSKA (reference sequence). CDR3 in amino acids: CSAREGPNSPLHF.

The rearrangement links TRBV27 to TRBJ2-7; the TCRdb D gene call, TRBD1, has no DNA to confirm it. Germline V gives CDR1 MNHEY, CDR2 SMNVEV (reference sequence). The CDR3 consists of 16 residues. CDR3 amino acids: CASSTSQQGSYYEQYF.

V gene TRBV7-2 combines with J gene TRBJ1-2; TCRdb designates TRBD1, a call that cannot be tested without DNA. This CDR3 comprises 12 residues. Germline V gene sequence: CDR1 SGHTA, CDR2 FQGNSA. The CDR3: CASSLQGYGYTF. Combining the CDR3 with reference TRBV7-2 and TRBJ1-2 gives the whole variable domain GAGVSQSPSNKVTEKGKDVELRCDPISGHTALYWYRQSLGQGLEFLIYFQGNSAPDKSGLPSDRFSAERTGGSVSTLTIQRTQQEDSAVYLCASSLQGYGYTFGSGTRLTVV.

The chain is built from TRBV7-6 and TRBJ1-5; no DNA is available, so the TRBD1 call from TCRdb remains unchecked. This CDR3 is built from 15 residues. Looked up from germline, CDR1 is SGHVS and CDR2 is FNYEAQ. The CDR3 protein is CASTVGTGVNQPQHF.

The chain is built from TRBV15 and TRBJ2-1; as DNA is missing, the TRBD1 call by TCRdb cannot be tested. This CDR3 has 17 amino acids. Per germline, CDR1 LNHNV and CDR2 YYDKDF (reference sequence). This chain's CDR3 is CATSRTDRGLSYNEQFF.

The V and J genes are TRBV10-3 and TRBJ2-2; TCRdb reports TRBD2, a call that lacks DNA to check it against. Looked up from germline, CDR1 is ENHRY and CDR2 is SYGVKD. The CDR3 is 12 residues long. Here the CDR3 reads CAMGENTGELFF.

The chain joins TRBV10-3 to TRBJ2-3; TCRdb's assignment of TRBD1 cannot be checked, as there is no DNA. The CDR3 covers 15 residues. Germline V gene data show CDR1 as ENHRY and CDR2 as SYGVKD. The CDR3 reads CAISRGRPPQDTQYF.

This CDR3 is CASSFQGSSYNEQFF. The chain combines TRBV7-2 with TRBJ2-1. The V gene's germline CDR1 is SGHTA and CDR2 FQGNSA. This CDR3 comprises 15 residues.

The rearrangement links TRBV3-1 to TRBJ2-7. The CDR3 consists of 13 residues. Germline V gene data show CDR1 as LGHDT and CDR2 as YNNKEL (reference sequence). CDR3 loop: CASSQNGPYEQYF.

The chain links TRBV4-1 to TRBJ2-5; without DNA, the TCRdb call of TRBD2 cannot be checked. The CDR3 runs 19 residues. The germline CDR1 and CDR2 sequences are MGHRA and YSYEKL. The CDR3: CASSQDLGGSGLYQETQYF.

The chain carries TRBV20-1 and TRBJ2-7; TCRdb picks TRBD1, but there is no DNA to check that call. Per the germline V gene, CDR1 is DFQATT and CDR2 is SNEGSKA (reference sequence). This CDR3 is built from 17 residues. CDR3 region: CSVPTGQDTFETYEQYF.

The V gene is TRBV7-2, the J gene TRBJ1-5. CDR1 is SGHTA and CDR2 is FQGNSA in the germline V gene. The CDR3 has 14 residues. CDR3 in amino acids: CASSPQVSNQPQHF.

This sequence joins TRBV4-3 and TRBJ2-6; TCRdb returns TRBD1, unconfirmable since there is no DNA. CDR1 is LGHNA and CDR2 is YSLEER in the germline V gene. The CDR3 length is 19 residues. This CDR3 reads CASSQPRGQTISGANVLTF.

The gene calls are TRBV15 and TRBJ2-7; TCRdb returns TRBD1, unconfirmable since there is no DNA. The germline gives CDR1 LNHNV, CDR2 YYDKDF (reference sequence). This CDR3 spans 16 amino acids. The CDR3: CATSALGAPGAYEQYF.

This CDR3 reads CASSPAGNNSPLHF. This chain uses TRBV6-1 with TRBJ1-6; the D call of TRBD1 rests on TCRdb alone, since no DNA is present to check it. Germline CDR1 and CDR2: MNHNS and SASEGT. The CDR3 length is 14 residues.

The rearrangement uses TRBV18 and TRBJ2-7. This CDR3 is 16 amino acids long. Germline V gene data show CDR1 as KGHSH and CDR2 as LQKENI. The CDR3 here is CASSPPLSGSSYEQYF.

The CDR3 sequence: CASSPRQGLSYEQYF. The chain uses TRBV7-6 and TRBJ2-7; the D call of TRBD1 rests on TCRdb alone, since no DNA is present to check it. Germline V gene lookup returns CDR1 SGHVS and CDR2 FNYEAQ. There are 15 residues in the CDR3.

The chain joins TRBV7-8 to TRBJ1-5. The length of the CDR3 is 15 residues. Per the germline V gene, CDR1 is SGHVS and CDR2 is FQNEAQ. The CDR3 here is CASSDTIASNQPQHF.

The CDR3 is CASSFGQGADTQYF. The chain recombines TRBV5-1 with TRBJ2-3; the D gene TCRdb calls, TRBD1, cannot be checked with no DNA. CDR1 and CDR2 from the germline V gene are SGHRS and YFSETQ. CDR3 length equals 14 residues.

This chain uses TRBV20-1 with TRBJ2-7; there is no DNA to check the TCRdb D call of TRBD1. The germline V gene encodes CDR1 DFQATT and CDR2 SNEGSKA (reference sequence). This CDR3 has 14 residues. The chain's CDR3 is CSARASRDAYEQYF.

The gene calls are TRBV20-1 and TRBJ2-1; TCRdb lists TRBD2, though no DNA is available to test this call. The CDR3 runs to 14 residues. The germline V gene encodes CDR1 DFQATT and CDR2 SNEGSKA (reference sequence). CDR3 amino acids: CSAGLAGGPNEQFF.

The rearrangement joins TRBV12-3 or TRBV12-4 to TRBJ2-2; TCRdb selects TRBD1, and the lack of DNA leaves this call unchecked. There are 13 residues in the CDR3. CDR3: CASNLWGSGELFF.

The chain uses TRBV20-1 and TRBJ1-3. CDR1 is DFQATT, CDR2 SNEGSKA, per germline (reference sequence). CDR3 length equals 14 residues. CDR3 sequence: CSARDGSSGNTIYF.

The chain uses TRBV5-1 and TRBJ1-1. Germline V gene data show CDR1 as SGHRS and CDR2 as YFSETQ. The CDR3 runs 14 residues. The CDR3 here is CASSFAGSHTEAFF.